The T cell receptor (beta chain) described here comes from a study of vaccination effects on CD4 cells after COVID-19. Study-level points and caveats: Substantial clonal contraction characterized both infection- and vaccine-induced clones late after vaccination.

Viral peptide pools were used in the ViraFEST assay to expand antigen-specific CD4+ T cells, and sequencing came afterward. Isolating CD4+ T cells followed about 11 days of culture. Two doses of either BNT162b2 or mRNA-1273 were given to each participant. Half the medium was swapped for IL-2 medium on days 3 and 7. The method was immunoSEQ multiplex PCR; TCRdb's version includes in-frame clones alone and lacks a portion of them. The repertoire holds fewer than 80,000 clones, with roughly 81% as singletons. In the case of this clone: Its cognate antigen is unknown.

J lost 4 bases, V lost 12 bases, and 8 bases had no gene match. From germline, CDR1 is KGHDR and CDR2 SFDVKD. This CDR3 comprises 13 residues. The sequence came from a human donor who received a COVID-19 vaccine. This specimen was CD4+ T cells from PBMCs cultured with HCoV-229E spike peptides, taken after COVID-19 vaccination. V gene TRBV24-1 combines with J gene TRBJ1-1, with 9 bases matching TRBD1. The CDR3 protein is CAPKGQGCTEAFF. CDR3 coding DNA: TGTGCCCCCAAGGGACAGGGATGCACTGAAGCTTTCTTT.